Following are 5 T cell receptor beta chains from one sample sequenced in a study of blood T cells in healthy people across ages. A J-beta primer mix and a sample-barcoded 5' primer were used in a second PCR of about 7 to 12 cycles. TCRdb processed the 5' RACE reads anew with MiXCR; each CDR3 protein has one entry. The profile shows some 1.4 million distinct CDR3 sequences, around 42% of them singletons. The sample taken for sequencing was blood. The receptors come from a woman between 18 and 29 years old in good health.

The V gene is TRBV6-6, the J gene TRBJ1-1, with D maybe TRBD1 (5 bases). Trimming shortened V by 6 bases and J by 0 bases, and 8 bases separated the two germline ends. CDR1 and CDR2 from the germline V gene are MNHNY and SVGAGI (reference sequence). CDR3 length: 13 amino acids. CDR3 sequence (DNA): TGTGCCAGCAGGCGACAGTTGAACACTGAAGCTTTCTTT. Translation: CASRRQLNTEAFF.

In this sample, this clonotype turned up many times. V and J are TRBV12-3 or TRBV12-4 and TRBJ2-5; weak D call: TRBD2 (6 bases). This CDR3 spans 13 amino acids. V lost 3 bases and J 5 bases, leaving 10 bases between the germline ends. The CDR3: CASSFGGAETQYF. The CDR3 DNA sequence: TGTGCCAGCAGTTTCGGCGGGGCGGAGACCCAGTACTTC.

This clonotype was observed many times. The chain recombines TRBV2 with TRBJ2-3; D assignment may be TRBD1 or TRBD2 (5 bases each). CDR1 and CDR2 (germline): SNHLY, FYNNEI. The CDR3 has 14 residues. Trimming cost V 0 bases and J 2 bases, with 6 bases left between them. CDR3 coding DNA: TGTGCCAGCAGTGAAGCGGGGGACACAGATACGCAGTATTTT. Amino acid sequence: CASSEAGDTDTQYF.

The J gene is TRBJ2-7, the V gene TRBV27, with unresolved D. Germline assignment: CDR1 MNHEY and CDR2 SMNVEV (reference sequence). This CDR3 comprises 13 residues. Trimming took off 5 bases at V and 5 bases at J, with 13 bases between the two ends. CDR3 in amino acids: CASSPYPLHEQYF. The CDR3 DNA sequence: TGTGCCAGCAGTCCCTACCCCCTTCACGAGCAGTACTTC.

The chain employs TRBV15 and TRBJ1-4; 8 positions match TRBD1. Germline CDR1 is LNHNV and CDR2 is YYDKDF (reference sequence). This CDR3 spans 17 amino acids. V shed 0 bases, J shed 8 bases, and the junction held 11 bases outside the gene matches. The CDR3 is CATSRDAGQGGWEKLFF. The CDR3 DNA follows: TGTGCCACCAGCAGAGATGCTGGACAGGGAGGTTGGGAAAAACTGTTTTTT.